This T cell receptor beta chain was profiled in a study of cytomegalovirus exposure and HLA in healthy donors. Findings and limits, study-wide: In an earlier analysis, in some 540 donors, most V segments appeared productive either ~87% or ~30% of the time. Presence/absence analyses took donor sequencing depth as roughly uniform.

In regard to this clone: Its matching antigen is unknown.

13 Jbeta primers and 60 Vbeta primers were used for the PCR. Clones were read by immunoSEQ multiplex PCR, and TCRdb kept only the in-frame ones, dropping some. The sample has more than 100,000 clones. This CDR3 region has 14 residues. The ends were cut back, 0 bases at V and 4 bases at J, with 9 bases in the middle. CDR1 is SGHAT and CDR2 is FQNNGV in the germline V gene. The chain links TRBV11-2 to TRBJ2-5; no clear D gene. Sequencing was carried out using PBMCs. The receptor's source is a man between 18 and 35 years old in good health and CMV-seronegative. CDR3 nucleotides: TGTGCCAGCAGCTTAGATATCAGTGGAGAGACCCAGTACTTC. This gives the protein CASSLDISGETQYF.